The 13 T cell receptor beta chains listed next were all sequenced from one sample in a study of cytomegalovirus exposure and HLA in healthy donors. Amplification used 60 Vbeta primers and 13 Jbeta primers. Repertoires were generated with immunoSEQ multiplex PCR, while TCRdb's copy carries only in-frame clones and drops some. The sample lists fewer than 200,000 clones, about 70% seen once, with about 2.9% in the top ten. The sample consisted of PBMCs. The source is a woman aged 40 to 50 in good health and CMV-seropositive.

The CDR3 bases are TGCGCCAGCAGCTTGGTGTGGGGGGAGGGAACTGAAGCTTTCTTT. Its protein product is CASSLVWGEGTEAFF. The chain joins TRBV5-1 to TRBJ1-1, with a weak D call TRBD1 (5 bases). Germline values: CDR1 SGHRS, CDR2 YFSETQ. This CDR3 has 15 residues. Trimming shortened V by 0 bases and J by 5 bases, and 14 bases separated the two germline ends. Variable domain in full (rest from reference TRBV5-1 and TRBJ1-1): KAGVTQTPRYLIKTRGQQVTLSCSPISGHRSVSWYQQTPGQGLQFLFEYFSETQRNKGNFPGRFSGRQFSNSRSEMNVSTLELGDSALYLCASSLVWGEGTEAFFGQGTRLTVV.

The chain combines TRBV29-1 with TRBJ2-5, with 7 nucleotides matching TRBD1. The V and J ends lost 8 bases and 1 base, in that order; junction bases with no gene match: 4. Germline-derived CDR1 and CDR2 are SQVTM and ANQGSEA. This CDR3 comprises 12 residues. The chain's CDR3 is CSSYRGQETQYF. For the CDR3, the DNA is TGCAGCTCATACAGGGGCCAAGAGACCCAGTACTTC.

This clone was picked up a small number of times. The chain joins TRBV5-4 to TRBJ2-5, with 7 bases that match TRBD1. Germline V gene data show CDR1 as SGHNT and CDR2 as YYREEE (reference sequence). The CDR3 is 14 amino acids. J lost 1 base, V lost 4 bases, and 4 bases had no gene match. CDR3 coding DNA: TGTGCCAGCAGCCCGAGGGACAGCCAAGAGACCCAGTACTTC. Protein product: CASSPRDSQETQYF.

The chain combines TRBV4-3 with TRBJ2-2; possibly TRBD1 for D (6 bases). The CDR3 runs 16 residues. Germline assignment: CDR1 LGHNA and CDR2 YSLEER. V was trimmed by 5 bases and J by 5 bases, leaving 18 bases between them. The CDR3, as DNA: TGCGCCAGCAGCGCCCGCCTCACAGGGTTAACCGGGGAGCTGTTTTTT. This sequence encodes CASSARLTGLTGELFF.

The chain combines TRBV19 with TRBJ1-6; D not certain. V was pared by 4 bases and J by 10 bases, with 11 bases between. Germline CDR1 LNHDA, CDR2 SQIVND (reference sequence). The CDR3 consists of 13 residues. CDR3 protein: CASSNQVGSPLHF. The CDR3 DNA is TGTGCCAGTAGTAATCAGGTCGGCTCACCCCTCCACTTT.

This chain connects TRBV6-5 to TRBJ1-1; D is perhaps TRBD1 (5 bases). Germline V gives CDR1 MNHEY, CDR2 SVGAGI. V gave up 2 bases and J gave up 1 base, with 8 bases separating them. The CDR3 covers 14 residues. CDR3 sequence: CASSYRGTNTEAFF. The CDR3 nucleotides read TGTGCCAGCAGTTACAGGGGAACGAACACTGAAGCTTTCTTT.

V gene TRBV7-3 combines with J gene TRBJ2-7; 7 nucleotides agree with TRBD2. J gave up 2 bases and V 2 bases, and 6 bases lay outside the gene matches. The CDR3 runs 15 residues. Germline CDR1 and CDR2: SGHTA and FQGTGA. As DNA, the CDR3 is TGTGCCAGCAGCTTACACGGCGGGGGAACCTACGAGCAGTACTTC. It codes for CASSLHGGGTYEQYF.

The chain combines TRBV18 with TRBJ2-2, with D tentatively TRBD1 (5 bases). CDR1 and CDR2 (germline): KGHSH, LQKENI. Trimming took off 4 bases at V and 0 bases at J, with 9 bases between the two ends. This CDR3 has 15 residues. For the CDR3, the DNA is TGTGCCAGCTCACTTTTAGGGGCGAACACCGGGGAGCTGTTTTTT. Protein sequence: CASSLLGANTGELFF.

The chain couples TRBV29-1 to TRBJ2-1; a weak D match, TRBD2 (5 bases). Trimming took off 0 bases at V and 10 bases at J, with 10 bases between the two ends. CDR3 length: 12 residues. Germline V gene sequence: CDR1 SQVTM, CDR2 ANQGSEA. CDR3 nucleotides: TGCAGCGTTGAAGATAAGAGAGGGGAGCAGTTCTTC. It codes for CSVEDKRGEQFF.

This clone was picked up a small number of times. J is TRBJ2-5 and V is TRBV5-1; maybe TRBD2 (6 bases). The V gene lost 4 bases and the J gene lost 0 bases, with 10 bases spanning the gap. This CDR3 is built from 14 residues. Germline-derived CDR1 and CDR2 are SGHRS and YFSETQ. CDR3 DNA: TGCGCCAGCAGCGAAACGGGGGACCAAGAGACCCAGTACTTC. It yields the protein CASSETGDQETQYF.

This rearrangement joins TRBV2 to TRBJ1-4, with TRBD1 identical over 7 bases. Germline CDR1 reads SNHLY; CDR2 reads FYNNEI. CDR3 length: 15 residues. Trimming cost V 6 bases and J 2 bases; bases outside gene matches: 6. The CDR3 loop is CASRVLQGTNEKLFF. Written as DNA, the CDR3 is TGTGCCAGCAGAGTACTACAGGGGACTAATGAAAAACTGTTTTTT.

CDR3 bases: TGTGCCAGCAGCCAAGATGCCAGGGGGCAAGAGACCCAGTACTTC. It yields the protein CASSQDARGQETQYF. V gene TRBV4-2 combines with J gene TRBJ2-5; 7 bases are a match to TRBD1. CDR3 length: 15 amino acids. Per germline, CDR1 LGHNA and CDR2 YNFKEQ. After removal of 0 bases from V and 2 bases from J, the junction contained 3 bases not matched to a gene.

This clone was seen more than once but under ten times. The V and J genes are TRBV7-3 and TRBJ2-2, with TRBD1 identical over 7 bases. The germline CDR1 and CDR2 sequences are SGHTA and FQGTGA. The CDR3 has 13 residues. V lost 3 bases, J lost 6 bases, and 1 base stayed unmatched. CDR3 nucleotide sequence: TGTGCCAGCAGCTTGCAGGGGGCCGGGGAGCTGTTTTTT. This sequence encodes CASSLQGAGELFF.